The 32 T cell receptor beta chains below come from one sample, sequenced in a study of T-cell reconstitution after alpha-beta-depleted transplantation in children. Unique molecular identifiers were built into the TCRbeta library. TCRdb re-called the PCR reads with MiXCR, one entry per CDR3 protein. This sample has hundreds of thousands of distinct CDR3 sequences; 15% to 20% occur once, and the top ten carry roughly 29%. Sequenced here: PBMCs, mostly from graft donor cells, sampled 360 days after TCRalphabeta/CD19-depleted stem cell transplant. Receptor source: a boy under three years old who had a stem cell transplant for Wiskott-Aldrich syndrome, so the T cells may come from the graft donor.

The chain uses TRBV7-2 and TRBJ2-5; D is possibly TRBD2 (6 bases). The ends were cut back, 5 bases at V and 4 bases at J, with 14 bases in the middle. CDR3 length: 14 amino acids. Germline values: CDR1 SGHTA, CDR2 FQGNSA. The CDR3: CASSLYGLSETQYF. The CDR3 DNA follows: TGTGCCAGCAGCCTATACGGACTATCAGAGACCCAGTACTTC.

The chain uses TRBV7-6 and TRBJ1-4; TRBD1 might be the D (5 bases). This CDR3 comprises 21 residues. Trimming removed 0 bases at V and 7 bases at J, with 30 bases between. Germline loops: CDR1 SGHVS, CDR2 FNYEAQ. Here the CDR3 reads CASSLAYRPRPDSEHSEKLFF. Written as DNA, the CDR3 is TGTGCCAGCAGCTTAGCCTACCGCCCTCGTCCCGACAGTGAACACAGTGAAAAACTGTTTTTT.

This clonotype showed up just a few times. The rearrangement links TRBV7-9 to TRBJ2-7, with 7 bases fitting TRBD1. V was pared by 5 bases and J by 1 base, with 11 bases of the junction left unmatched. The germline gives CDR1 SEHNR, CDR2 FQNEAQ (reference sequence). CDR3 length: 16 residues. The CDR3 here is CASSPFRRQGSYEQYF. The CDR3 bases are TGTGCCAGCAGCCCCTTCCGGAGACAGGGATCCTACGAGCAGTACTTC.

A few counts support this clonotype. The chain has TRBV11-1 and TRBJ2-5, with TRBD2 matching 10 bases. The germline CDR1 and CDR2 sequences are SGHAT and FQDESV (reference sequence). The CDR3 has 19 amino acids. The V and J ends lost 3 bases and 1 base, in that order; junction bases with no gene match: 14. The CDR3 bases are TGTGCCAGCAGCTTCCTCACTAGCGGGGTTCTTCTTTCCCAAGAGACCCAGTACTTC. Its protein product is CASSFLTSGVLLSQETQYF.

CDR3 region: CATSRQPYAYEQYF. The CDR3, as DNA: TGTGCCACCAGCAGACAGCCCTACGCCTACGAGCAGTACTTC. V is TRBV15 and J is TRBJ2-7; no definite D call. The CDR3 covers 14 residues. Germline V gene data show CDR1 as LNHNV and CDR2 as YYDKDF (reference sequence). V was clipped by 2 bases and J by 2 bases, with 10 bases between them.

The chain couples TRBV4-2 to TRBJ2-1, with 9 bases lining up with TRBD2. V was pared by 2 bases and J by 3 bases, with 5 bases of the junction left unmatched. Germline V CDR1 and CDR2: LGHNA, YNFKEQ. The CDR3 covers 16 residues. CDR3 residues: CASSQPSGGSYNEQFF. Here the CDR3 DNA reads TGTGCCAGCAGCCAACCAAGCGGGGGGAGCTACAATGAGCAGTTCTTC.

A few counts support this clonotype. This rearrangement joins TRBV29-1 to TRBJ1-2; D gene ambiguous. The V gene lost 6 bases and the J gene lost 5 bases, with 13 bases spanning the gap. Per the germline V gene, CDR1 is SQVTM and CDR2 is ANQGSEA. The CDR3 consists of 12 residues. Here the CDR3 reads CSVALTEYGYTF. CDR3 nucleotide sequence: TGCAGCGTCGCCCTTACAGAGTATGGCTACACCTTC. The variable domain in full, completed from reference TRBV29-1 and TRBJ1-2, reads SAVISQKPSRDICQRGTSLTIQCQVDSQVTMMFWYRQQPGQSLTLIATANQGSEATYESGFVIDKFPISRPNLTFSTLTVSNMSPEDSSIYLCSVALTEYGYTFGSGTRLTVV.

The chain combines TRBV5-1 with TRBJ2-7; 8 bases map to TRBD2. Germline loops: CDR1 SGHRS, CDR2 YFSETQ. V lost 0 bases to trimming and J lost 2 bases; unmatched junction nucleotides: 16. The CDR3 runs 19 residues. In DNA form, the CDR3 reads TGCGCCAGCAGCTTGGCCTCGGGGACGGGTTCGGGACTAGCCTACGAGCAGTACTTC. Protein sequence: CASSLASGTGSGLAYEQYF.

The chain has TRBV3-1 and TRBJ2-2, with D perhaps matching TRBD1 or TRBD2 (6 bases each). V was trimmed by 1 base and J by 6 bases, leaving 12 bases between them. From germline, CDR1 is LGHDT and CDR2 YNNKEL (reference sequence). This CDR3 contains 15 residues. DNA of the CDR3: TGTGCCAGCAGCCAAGCGGGGGCGGAGGCCGGGGAGCTGTTTTTT. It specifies CASSQAGAEAGELFF. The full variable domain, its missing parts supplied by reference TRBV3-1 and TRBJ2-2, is DTAVSQTPKYLVTQMGNDKSIKCEQNLGHDTMYWYKQDSKKFLKIMFSYNNKELIINETVPNRFSPKSPDKAHLNLHINSLELGDSAVYFCASSQAGAEAGELFFGEGSRLTVL.

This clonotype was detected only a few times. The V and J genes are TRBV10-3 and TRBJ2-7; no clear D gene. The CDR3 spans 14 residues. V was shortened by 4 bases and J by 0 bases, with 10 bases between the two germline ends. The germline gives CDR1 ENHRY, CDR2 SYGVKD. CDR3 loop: CAISANPSSYEQYF. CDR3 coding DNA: TGTGCCATCAGTGCCAACCCGAGCTCCTACGAGCAGTACTTC.

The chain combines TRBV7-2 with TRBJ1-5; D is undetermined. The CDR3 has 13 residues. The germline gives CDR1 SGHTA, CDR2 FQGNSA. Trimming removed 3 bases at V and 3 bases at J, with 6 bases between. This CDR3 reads CASSLWDNQPQHF. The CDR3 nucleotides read TGTGCCAGCAGCTTGTGGGACAATCAGCCCCAGCATTTT.

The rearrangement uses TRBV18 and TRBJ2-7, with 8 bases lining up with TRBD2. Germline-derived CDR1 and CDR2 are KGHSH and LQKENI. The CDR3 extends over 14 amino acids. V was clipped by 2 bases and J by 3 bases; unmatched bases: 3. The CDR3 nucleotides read TGTGCCAGCTCACCAGTCCGGGAGGGCTACGAGCAGTACTTC. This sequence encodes CASSPVREGYEQYF.

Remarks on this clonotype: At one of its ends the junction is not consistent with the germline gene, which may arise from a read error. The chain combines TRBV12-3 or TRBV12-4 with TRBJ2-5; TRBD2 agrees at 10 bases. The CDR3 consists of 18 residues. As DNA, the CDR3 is TGTACCAGCAGTTTAGTCGGACTAGCGGAACAGTTCCAAGAGACCCAGTACTTC. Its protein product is CTSSLVGLAEQFQETQYF.

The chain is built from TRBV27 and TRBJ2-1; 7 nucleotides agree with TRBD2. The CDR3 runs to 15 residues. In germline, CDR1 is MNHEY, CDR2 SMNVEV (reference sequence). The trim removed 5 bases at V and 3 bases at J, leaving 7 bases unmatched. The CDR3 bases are TGTGCCAGCAGTATGCAGCGGGGAAGCTACAATGAGCAGTTCTTC. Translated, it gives CASSMQRGSYNEQFF.

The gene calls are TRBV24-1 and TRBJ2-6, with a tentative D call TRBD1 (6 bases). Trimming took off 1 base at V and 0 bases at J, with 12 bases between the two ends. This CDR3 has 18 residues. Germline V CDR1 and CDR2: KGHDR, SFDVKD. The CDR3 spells CATSDLKGDNSGANVLTF. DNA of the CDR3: TGTGCCACCAGTGATTTAAAGGGGGACAACTCTGGGGCCAACGTCCTGACTTTC.

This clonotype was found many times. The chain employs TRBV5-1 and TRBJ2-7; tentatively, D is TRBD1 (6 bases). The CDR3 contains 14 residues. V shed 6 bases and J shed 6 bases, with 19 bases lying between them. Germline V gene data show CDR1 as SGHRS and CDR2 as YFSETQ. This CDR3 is CASTSLDSWSEQYF. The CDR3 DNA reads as TGCGCCAGCACCTCCTTGGACAGTTGGAGCGAGCAGTACTTC.

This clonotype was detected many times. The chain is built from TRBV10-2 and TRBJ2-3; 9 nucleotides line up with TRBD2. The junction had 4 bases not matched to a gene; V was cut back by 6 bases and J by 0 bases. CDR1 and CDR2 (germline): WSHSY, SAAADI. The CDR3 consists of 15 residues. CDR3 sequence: CASSPGLASTDTQYF. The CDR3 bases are TGCGCCAGCAGCCCGGGACTAGCTAGCACAGATACGCAGTATTTT.

As DNA, the CDR3 is TGTGCCAGCAGCAAAGAGGACGGGACAGGTTCCTACAATGAGCAGTTCTTC. Protein: CASSKEDGTGSYNEQFF. The chain combines TRBV21-1 with TRBJ2-1; the table names TRBD1, a call not compared with the DNA. TRBV21-1 is a pseudogene locus. The CDR3 contains 17 residues.

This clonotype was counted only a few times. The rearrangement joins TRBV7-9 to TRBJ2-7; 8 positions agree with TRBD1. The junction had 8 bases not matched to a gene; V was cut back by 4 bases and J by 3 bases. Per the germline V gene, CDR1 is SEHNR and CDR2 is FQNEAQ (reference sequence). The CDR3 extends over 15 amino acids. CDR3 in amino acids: CASSSGTRGLYEQYF. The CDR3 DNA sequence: TGTGCCAGCAGCTCAGGGACCAGGGGGCTCTACGAGCAGTACTTC.

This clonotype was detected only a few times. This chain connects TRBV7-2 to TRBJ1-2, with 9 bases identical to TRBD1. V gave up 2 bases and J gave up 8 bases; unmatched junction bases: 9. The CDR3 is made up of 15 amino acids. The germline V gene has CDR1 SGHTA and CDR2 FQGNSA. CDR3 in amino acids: CASSLRAGTGLGYTF. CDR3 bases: TGTGCCAGCAGCTTACGGGCGGGGACAGGGCTCGGCTACACCTTC. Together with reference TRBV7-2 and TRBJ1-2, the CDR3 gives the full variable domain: GAGVSQSPSNKVTEKGKDVELRCDPISGHTALYWYRQSLGQGLEFLIYFQGNSAPDKSGLPSDRFSAERTGGSVSTLTIQRTQQEDSAVYLCASSLRAGTGLGYTFGSGTRLTVV.

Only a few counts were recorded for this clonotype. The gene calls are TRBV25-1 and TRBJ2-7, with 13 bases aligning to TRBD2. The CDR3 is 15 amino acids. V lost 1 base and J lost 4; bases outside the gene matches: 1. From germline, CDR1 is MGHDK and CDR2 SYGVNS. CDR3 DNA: TGTGCCAGCAGTGAATTGGGACTAGCGGGGTACGAGCAGTACTTC. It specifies CASSELGLAGYEQYF.

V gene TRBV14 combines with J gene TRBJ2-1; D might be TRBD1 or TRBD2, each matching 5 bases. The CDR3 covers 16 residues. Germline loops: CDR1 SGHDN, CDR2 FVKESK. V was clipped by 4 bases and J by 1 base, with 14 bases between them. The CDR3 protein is CASSRGPVGSYNEQFF. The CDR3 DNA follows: TGTGCCAGCAGCCGGGGACCGGTGGGGTCCTACAATGAGCAGTTCTTC.

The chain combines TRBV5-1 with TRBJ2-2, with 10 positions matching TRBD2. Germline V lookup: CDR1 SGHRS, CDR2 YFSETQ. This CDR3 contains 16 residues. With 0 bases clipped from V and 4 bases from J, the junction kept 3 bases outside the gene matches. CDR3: CASSLGLAGATGELFF. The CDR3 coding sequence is TGCGCCAGCAGCTTGGGGCTAGCGGGGGCCACCGGGGAGCTGTTTTTT.

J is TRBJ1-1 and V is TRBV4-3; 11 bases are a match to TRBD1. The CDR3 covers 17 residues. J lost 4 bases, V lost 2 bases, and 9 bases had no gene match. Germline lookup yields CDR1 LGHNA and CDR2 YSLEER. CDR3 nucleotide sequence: TGCGCCAGCAGCCAATTCGCTACCGGGACAGGGGGCACTGAAGCTTTCTTT. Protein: CASSQFATGTGGTEAFF.

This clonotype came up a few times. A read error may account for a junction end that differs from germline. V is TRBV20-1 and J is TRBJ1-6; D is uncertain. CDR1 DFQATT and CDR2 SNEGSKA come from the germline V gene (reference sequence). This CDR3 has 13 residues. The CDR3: CCASGVINSPLHF. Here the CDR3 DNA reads TGCTGTGCTAGTGGGGTGATAAATTCACCCCTCCACTTT.

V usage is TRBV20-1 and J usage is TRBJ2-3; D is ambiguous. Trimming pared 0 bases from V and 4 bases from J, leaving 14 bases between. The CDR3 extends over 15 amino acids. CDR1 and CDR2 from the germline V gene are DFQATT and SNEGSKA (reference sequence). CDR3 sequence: CSARDWALVPDTQYF. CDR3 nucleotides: TGCAGTGCTAGAGATTGGGCGCTCGTTCCAGATACGCAGTATTTT.

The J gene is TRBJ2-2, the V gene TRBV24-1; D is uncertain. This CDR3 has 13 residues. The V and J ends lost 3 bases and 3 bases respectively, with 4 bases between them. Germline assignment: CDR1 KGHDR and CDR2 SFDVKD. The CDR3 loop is CATSDSHTGELFF. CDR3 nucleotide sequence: TGTGCCACCAGTGATAGCCACACCGGGGAGCTGTTTTTT.

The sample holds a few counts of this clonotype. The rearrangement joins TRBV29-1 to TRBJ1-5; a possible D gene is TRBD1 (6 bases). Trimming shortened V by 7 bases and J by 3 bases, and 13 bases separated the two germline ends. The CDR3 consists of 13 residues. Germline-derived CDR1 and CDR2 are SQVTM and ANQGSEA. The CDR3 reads CSATTGSNQPQHF. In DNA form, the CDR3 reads TGCAGCGCAACGACAGGCTCCAATCAGCCCCAGCATTTT. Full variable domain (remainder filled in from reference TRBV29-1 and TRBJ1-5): SAVISQKPSRDICQRGTSLTIQCQVDSQVTMMFWYRQQPGQSLTLIATANQGSEATYESGFVIDKFPISRPNLTFSTLTVSNMSPEDSSIYLCSATTGSNQPQHFGDGTRLSIL.

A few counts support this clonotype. The CDR3 loop reads CASSLMGGQGQETQYF. The CDR3 DNA follows: TGTGCCAGCAGCTTGATGGGTGGACAGGGCCAAGAGACCCAGTACTTC. J is TRBJ2-5 and V is TRBV5-5; 8 nucleotides line up with TRBD1. V gave up 1 base and J gave up 1 base; unmatched junction bases: 6. Germline V gene sequence: CDR1 SGHKS, CDR2 YYEKEE (reference sequence). This CDR3 comprises 16 residues.

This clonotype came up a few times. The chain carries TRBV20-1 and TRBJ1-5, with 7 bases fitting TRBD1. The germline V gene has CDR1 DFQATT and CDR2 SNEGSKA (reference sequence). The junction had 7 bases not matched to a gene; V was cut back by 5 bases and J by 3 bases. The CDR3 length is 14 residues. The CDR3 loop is CSAYGTASNQPQHF. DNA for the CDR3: TGCAGTGCTTACGGGACAGCGTCCAATCAGCCCCAGCATTTT.

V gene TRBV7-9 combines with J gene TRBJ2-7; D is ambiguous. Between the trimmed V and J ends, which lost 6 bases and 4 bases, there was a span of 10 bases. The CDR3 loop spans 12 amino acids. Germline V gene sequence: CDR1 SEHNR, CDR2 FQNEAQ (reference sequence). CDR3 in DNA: TGTGCCAGCAGTTCCTGGGTTTACGAGCAGTACTTC. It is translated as CASSSWVYEQYF.

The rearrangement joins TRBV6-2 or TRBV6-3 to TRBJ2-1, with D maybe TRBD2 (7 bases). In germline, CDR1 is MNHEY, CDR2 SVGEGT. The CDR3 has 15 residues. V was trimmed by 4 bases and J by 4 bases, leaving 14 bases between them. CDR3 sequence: CASSLVRGLYNEQFF. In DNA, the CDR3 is TGTGCCAGCAGTTTGGTCAGGGGACTATACAATGAGCAGTTCTTC.